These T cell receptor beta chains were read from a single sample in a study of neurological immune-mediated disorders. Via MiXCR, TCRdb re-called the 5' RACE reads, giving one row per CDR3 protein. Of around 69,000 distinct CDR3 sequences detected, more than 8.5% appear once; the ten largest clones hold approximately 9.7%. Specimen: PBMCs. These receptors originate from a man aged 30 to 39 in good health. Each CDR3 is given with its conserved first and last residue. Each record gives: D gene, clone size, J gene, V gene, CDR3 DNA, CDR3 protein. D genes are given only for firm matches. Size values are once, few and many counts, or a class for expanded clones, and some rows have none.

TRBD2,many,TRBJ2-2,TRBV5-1,TGCGCCAGCAGCTTTGCAGCGGGAAACACCGGGGAGCTGTTTTTT,CASSFAAGNTGELFF
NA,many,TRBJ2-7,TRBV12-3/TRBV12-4,TGTGCCAGCAGTTTATTCGCGAACGAGCAGTACTTC,CASSLFANEQYF
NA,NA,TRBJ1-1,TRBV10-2,TGCGCCAGCAGGATTTGGGACGGTGAGAGGAACACTGAAGCTTTCTTT,CASRIWDGERNTEAFF
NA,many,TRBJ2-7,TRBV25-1,TGTGCCAGAAGCCGAAAAACCGGGGCGAACTTCACCTACGAGCAGTACTTC,CARSRKTGANFTYEQYF
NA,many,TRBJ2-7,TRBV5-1,TGCGCCAGCAGCCCCACTAGCAGGGGCTCCTACGAGCAGTACTTC,CASSPTSRGSYEQYF
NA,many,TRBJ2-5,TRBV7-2,TGTGCCAGCAGCGTCGAACCCAGGGTTCGGGAGACCCAGTACTTC,CASSVEPRVRETQYF
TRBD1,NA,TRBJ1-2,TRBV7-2,TGTGCCAGCAGAAAAGTAGGGACAGGGTCTAACTATGGCTACACCTTC,CASRKVGTGSNYGYTF
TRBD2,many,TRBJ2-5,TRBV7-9,TGTGCCAGCAGCTTAGGGCTAGCGGGACCGGAGACCCAGTACTTC,CASSLGLAGPETQYF
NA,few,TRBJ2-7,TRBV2,TGTGCCAGCAGTGAAGTTGCTGCCTACGAGCAGTACTTC,CASSEVAAYEQYF
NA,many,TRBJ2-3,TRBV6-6,TGTGCCAGCAGTTACTCACAGGGCGGGAACACAGATACGCAGTATTTT,CASSYSQGGNTDTQYF
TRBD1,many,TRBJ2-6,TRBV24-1,TGTGCCACCAGTGACCCAACAGGGGTTGGGGCCAACGTCCTGACTTTC,CATSDPTGVGANVLTF
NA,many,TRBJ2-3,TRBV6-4,TGTGCCAGCAGTGACGGGACTTCAGATACGCAGTATTTT,CASSDGTSDTQYF
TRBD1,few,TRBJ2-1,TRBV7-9,TGTGCCAGCAGCGCCGGACAGGGGGCCTACAATGAGCAGTTCTTC,CASSAGQGAYNEQFF
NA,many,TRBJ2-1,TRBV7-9,TGTGCCAGCAGCTTGTCAGGGGCTTACAATGAGCAGTTCTTC,CASSLSGAYNEQFF
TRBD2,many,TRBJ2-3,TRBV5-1,TGCGCCAGCAGCTCTAGCGGGAGGGGAACAGATACGCAGTATTTT,CASSSSGRGTDTQYF
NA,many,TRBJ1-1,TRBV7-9,TGTGCCAGCAGCTTAGTAAGCACTGAAGCTTTCTTT,CASSLVSTEAFF
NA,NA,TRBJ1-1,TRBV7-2,TGTGCCAGCAGTTCGGGTTCCATGAACACTGAAGCTTTCTTT,CASSSGSMNTEAFF
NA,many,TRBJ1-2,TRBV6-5,TGTGCCAGCAGTTACTCGTCAGGAGACTATGGCTACACCTTC,CASSYSSGDYGYTF
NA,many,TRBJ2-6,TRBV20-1,TGCAGTGCCAACCCGGGGGCTGGGGCCAACGTCCTGACTTTC,CSANPGAGANVLTF
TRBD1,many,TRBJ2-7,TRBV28,TGTGCCAGCAGTTTCACAGGGGGCTCATACGAGCAGTACTTC,CASSFTGGSYEQYF
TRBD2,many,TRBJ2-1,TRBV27,TGTGCCAGCAGGAGGACTAGCGGGAACTATGAGCAGTTCTTC,CASRRTSGNYEQFF
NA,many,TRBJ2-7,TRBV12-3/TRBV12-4,TGTGCCAGCAGTTTATTCCAGCCCAACGAGCAGTACTTC,CASSLFQPNEQYF
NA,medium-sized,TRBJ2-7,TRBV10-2,TGCGCCAGCAGTGAGTCTGGGACTTACGAGCAGTACTTC,CASSESGTYEQYF
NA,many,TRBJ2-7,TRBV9,TGTGCCAGCAGCGAGGGGGACGAGCAGTACTTC,CASSEGDEQYF
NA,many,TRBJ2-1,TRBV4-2,TGTGCCAGCAGCCAAGATTACCGTAACTCCTACAATGAGCAGTTCTTC,CASSQDYRNSYNEQFF
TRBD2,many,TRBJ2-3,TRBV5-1,TGCGCCAGCAGTCGGACTAGCTTTAGCACAGATACGCAGTATTTT,CASSRTSFSTDTQYF
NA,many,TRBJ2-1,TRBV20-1,TGCAGTGCTGTGACTAGCTACAATGAGCAGTTCTTC,CSAVTSYNEQFF
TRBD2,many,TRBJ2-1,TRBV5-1,TGCGCCAGCAGCTACCGGACTAGCGGGATTGACAATGAGCAGTTCTTC,CASSYRTSGIDNEQFF
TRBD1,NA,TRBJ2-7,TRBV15,TGTGCCACCAGTTGGCAGGGGGCCCACGAGCAGTACTTC,CATSWQGAHEQYF
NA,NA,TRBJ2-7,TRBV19,TGTGCCAGTTCTCTAGCTACAAGGTCCTACGAGCAGTACTTC,CASSLATRSYEQYF
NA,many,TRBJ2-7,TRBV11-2,TGTGCCAGCAGCTCCCTTGACCGATTATGGTACGAGCAGTACTTC,CASSSLDRLWYEQYF
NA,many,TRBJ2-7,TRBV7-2,TGTGCCAGCAGCTTAATACGCTACGAGCAGTACTTC,CASSLIRYEQYF
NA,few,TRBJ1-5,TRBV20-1,TGCAGTGCTAGAGGGGGTCTTGGGGACCCAATGGCCCAGCATTTT,CSARGGLGDPMAQHF
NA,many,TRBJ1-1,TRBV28,TGTGCCAGCAGTTTGGAGGACACTGAAGCTTTCTTT,CASSLEDTEAFF
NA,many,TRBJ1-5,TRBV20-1,TGCAGTGCTAGAGATGGGCAGGGGAGTAGCAATCAGCCCCAGCATTTT,CSARDGQGSSNQPQHF
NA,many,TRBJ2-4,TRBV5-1,TGCGCCAGCAGCCATGGGGGGGCTGGCAAAAACATTCAGTACTTC,CASSHGGAGKNIQYF
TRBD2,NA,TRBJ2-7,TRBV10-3,TGTGCCATCCGACCCGACGGCGGGGGTTACTACGAGCAGTACTTC,CAIRPDGGGYYEQYF
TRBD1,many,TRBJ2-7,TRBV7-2,TGTGCCAGCAGCATCCGACAGGGGGCGGGTGAGCAGTACTTC,CASSIRQGAGEQYF
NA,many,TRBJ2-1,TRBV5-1,TGCGCCAGCAGCTTGGTAGGGAGCTCCTACAATGAGCAGTTCTTC,CASSLVGSSYNEQFF
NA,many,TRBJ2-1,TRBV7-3,TGTGCCAGCAGCTTGGGTAGATTAGAAAACAATGAGCAGTTCTTC,CASSLGRLENNEQFF
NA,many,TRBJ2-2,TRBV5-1,TGCGCCAGCAGCTTCTGGTCCCTGGGCAGACAGAACACCGGGGAGCTGTTTTTT,CASSFWSLGRQNTGELFF